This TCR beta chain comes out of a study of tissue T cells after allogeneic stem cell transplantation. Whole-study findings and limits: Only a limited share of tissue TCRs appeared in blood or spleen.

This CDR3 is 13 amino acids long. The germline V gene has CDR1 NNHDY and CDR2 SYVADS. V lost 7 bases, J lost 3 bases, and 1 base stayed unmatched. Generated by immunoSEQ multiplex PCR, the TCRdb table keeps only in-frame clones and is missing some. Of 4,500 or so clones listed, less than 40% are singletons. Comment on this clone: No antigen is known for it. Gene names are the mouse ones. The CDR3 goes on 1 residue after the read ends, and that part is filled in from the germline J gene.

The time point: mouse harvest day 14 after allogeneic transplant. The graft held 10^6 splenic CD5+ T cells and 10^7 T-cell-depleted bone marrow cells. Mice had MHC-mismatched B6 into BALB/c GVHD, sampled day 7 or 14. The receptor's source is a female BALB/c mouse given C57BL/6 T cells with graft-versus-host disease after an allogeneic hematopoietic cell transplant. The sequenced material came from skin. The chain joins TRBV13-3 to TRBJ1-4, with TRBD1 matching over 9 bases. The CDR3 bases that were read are TGTGCCAGCGGGGACAGGGCCAACGAAAGATTATTT. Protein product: CASGDRANERLF. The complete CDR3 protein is CASGDRANERLFF.